Below are 5 T cell receptor beta chains sequenced from a single sample in a study of OX40 agonist ivuxolimab in advanced cancers. TCRdb's copy holds only in-frame clones and misses some; the assay was immunoSEQ multiplex PCR. The table records 15,000 or so clones, approximately 80% of them present only once. The specimen comprised CD4+ or CD8+ T cells sorted from blood, sampled in a trial of the OX40 agonist ivuxolimab. Every receptor here comes from an adult with an advanced solid tumor such as melanoma, head and neck, liver or kidney cancer.

The V and J genes are TRBV27 and TRBJ1-4; no clear D gene. From germline, CDR1 is MNHEY and CDR2 SMNVEV (reference sequence). This CDR3 contains 10 residues. Trimming took 6 bases from V and 8 from J, leaving 4 bases between them. In DNA, the CDR3 is TGTGCCAGCAGAGGAGAAAAACTGTTTTTT. The encoded protein is CASRGEKLFF.

This chain links TRBV11-1 with TRBJ2-5; no clear D gene. Germline values: CDR1 SGHAT, CDR2 FQDESV (reference sequence). CDR3 size: 14 residues. Trimming cost V 5 bases and J 0 bases, with 10 bases left between them. The CDR3 DNA is TGTGCCAGCAGCGACCACACCGACCAAGAGACCCAGTACTTC. Amino acids: CASSDHTDQETQYF.

This chain's CDR3 is CASSPTWNEQYF. In DNA, the CDR3 is TGTGCCAGCAGCCCAACTTGGAACGAGCAGTACTTC. The V call is TRBV7-9, the J call TRBJ2-7; D unclear. Trimming cost V 5 bases and J 5 bases, with 10 bases left between them. Germline CDR1 reads SEHNR; CDR2 reads FQNEAQ (reference sequence). CDR3 length equals 12 residues.

Regarding this clone: Given a much more abundant clone one base away, this may be a read error. The CDR3, as DNA: TGTGCCAGCAGCTTAGGGGGATATGGCTACACCTTC. Translating gives CASSLGGYGYTF. The chain joins TRBV7-9 to TRBJ1-2; D remains unclear. The CDR3 length is 12 residues. Germline V CDR1 and CDR2: SEHNR, FQNEAQ (reference sequence). Trimming took 1 base from V and 5 from J, leaving 5 bases between them.

The J gene is TRBJ2-1, the V gene TRBV7-9, with no clear D. CDR3 length equals 13 residues. Germline values: CDR1 SEHNR, CDR2 FQNEAQ (reference sequence). V was shortened by 7 bases and J by 8 bases, with 15 bases between the two germline ends. The CDR3 sequence is CASNSLGLYEQFF. The CDR3 DNA reads TGTGCCAGCAACTCTCTAGGGCTTTATGAGCAGTTCTTC.